This T cell receptor (beta chain) stems from a study of blood T cell repertoires in COVID-19. Study overall: Whether acute or convalescent, the COVID-19 samples came from the United States, Italy and Spain. T cells, B-cell-depleted T cells, or PBMCs supplied cDNA or gDNA.

V was clipped by 0 bases and J by 6 bases; unmatched bases: 6. The CDR3 length is 15 residues. Germline V gives CDR1 MNHEY, CDR2 SVGEGT. Original processing methods: Cell counts per sample came from amplifying reference gene primers. TCRdb's table, derived via immunoSEQ multiplex PCR, lists solely in-frame clones and lacks some. The DNA was the basis for D and trimming; V, J and clone size are from that table. The table has approximately 250,000 clones, 86% seen once. The source is a woman aged 60-75 years who had recovered from COVID-19. The chain recombines TRBV6-2 or TRBV6-3 with TRBJ1-2; 8 nucleotides align to TRBD1. Sequencing was done on a sample of peripheral blood. The CDR3 reads CASSYSSGGADGYTF. The CDR3 coding sequence is TGTGCCAGCAGTTACTCATCAGGGGGCGCGGATGGCTACACCTTC.